This T cell receptor beta chain was documented in a study of T cell repertoires in ileal Crohn's disease (dated by TCRdb to between 2019 and 2020). About the full investigation: The median duration of disease was roughly 7.6 years, and at the time of surgery roughly 38% of patients were active smokers. Every patient underwent surgery because of a complication, which was stricturing disease in roughly 60% of cases and penetrating disease in approximately 40%. MI samples were biopsies from the proximal margin of the surgical specimen. Postoperative therapy was given to about half of the patients, with thiopurines administered to approximately twelve patients and anti-TNF agents administered to approximately 17 patients. TCR repertoire analysis was done in 50 to 70 Crohn's disease patients from a prospective multicentre cohort. The study sequenced about 150 mucosal samples from a few dozen patients, taken at several locations on the surgical specimen and at postoperative endoscopy. A Rutgeerts score higher than i0 was the definition used for endoscopic postoperative recurrence. Roughly 500 nanograms of biopsy DNA per sample were submitted for commercial TCRB immunosequencing. Running in parallel with the study was a multicentre cohort set up to find predictors of early endoscopic recurrence following ileocolonic resection. General findings and caveats noted by the study authors: Endoscopic recurrence was found to be associated with higher high-frequency clone percentages at surgery, and recurrence was observed in all patients with clonality above 26.8% (18/57). Compared with CD4 T cells, sorted CD8 T cells held more high-frequency clones, which suggests that the mucosal expansions were mostly CD8. Only a subgroup of patients, of unstated size, had their mucosal CD4 and CD8 T cells sorted and sequenced. Patients who were active smokers at surgery had a significantly higher proportion of clonal expansions than non-smokers (around 24% vs 18%, p=0.02).

Remarks on this clone: Its target antigen remains unknown. No much larger clone exists at a distance of one base, and base qualities are not known.

Receptors were amplified or captured by the immunoSEQ multiplex PCR assay. CDR3 regions were amplified from genomic DNA by Adaptive Biotechnology using a two-step, amplification bias-controlled multiplex PCR. In the first PCR, primers covered every V and J gene segment, and in the second PCR, barcodes and Illumina adapters were added. CDR3 libraries were sequenced using an Illumina instrument. The authors processed their data as follows. The analysis used both the pipelines supplied by the vendor and custom analysis of the raw data in R/Bioconductor with R version 3.3.0. Clonality, ranging from 0 to 1, was calculated as the inverse of the normalised Shannon entropy of all productive clones. The repertoire share taken up by the top 100 clones defined high-frequency clones, and only clones that passed a 95% confidence test were kept. Overlap between samples was measured with the Morisita-Horn index, while repertoire diversity was measured with the Simpson index. What TCRdb holds here is the immuneACCESS table cut down to in-frame rearrangements. Part of the clones is not present; checked against another copy, under half of the missing clones reflect an unresolved V gene, and the others are unexplained. V and J calls plus clone size are reproduced from that table; the DNA served to infer D and trimming. Recorded for this sample are 7,500 or so clones; around 78% of them occurred a single time. The ten largest clones capture 25% to 35% of the sample.

Including cysteine and phenylalanine, the CDR3 has 16 amino acids. Of the read, only the CDR3 DNA is kept; its 48 bases are in frame from base 1. After removal of 2 bases from V and 0 bases from J, the junction retains 4 bases not matched to a gene. CDR1 SGHRS and CDR2 YFSETQ were looked up in the germline V gene. This specimen's time point label, per the study, means: proximal margin of the surgical specimen (macroscopically non-inflamed). Adults with ileal or ileocolonic Crohn's disease for whom ileocolonic resection was indicated were considered eligible. Whole ileal mucosal biopsies were stored frozen at -80°C before DNA extraction. A TRizol-based method was used to extract genomic DNA from the frozen whole biopsies, and the DNA was quantified with a NanoDrop 2000 spectrophotometer.

The sequence was collected from an adult with Crohn's disease. The sequenced sample consisted of ileal tissue. The chain was built from TRBV5-1 and TRBJ2-3; TRBD2 lines up with 9 middle nucleotides. The CDR3 region has the sequence CASSFLTSGSTDTQYF. The DNA sequence is given as TGCGCCAGCAGCTTTTTAACTAGCGGGAGCACAGATACGCAGTATTTT.